This T cell receptor (beta chain) was recovered during a study of blood T cell repertoires in COVID-19. For the study at large: Material from acute and convalescent COVID-19 was sourced from the United States, Italy and Spain.

Authors' methods: Estimated nucleated cell counts came from reference gene primer amplification. Generated by immunoSEQ multiplex PCR, the TCRdb table keeps only in-frame clones and is missing some. V and J calls and clone size are given by that table; D and trimming were obtained from the DNA. This sample has over 30,000 clones, with more than 70% found just once. The V and J ends lost 5 bases and 6 bases respectively, with 16 bases between them. There are 15 residues in the CDR3. Germline V gene lookup returns CDR1 SGHAT and CDR2 FQNNGV. The specimen sequenced was peripheral blood. This receptor was obtained from a human donor in a cohort sampled during active COVID-19. This chain links TRBV11-2 with TRBJ1-4; maybe TRBD1 (5 bases). The CDR3 protein is CASSPGQGFHEKLFF. DNA of the CDR3: TGTGCCAGCAGCCCCGGGCAGGGCTTTCATGAAAAACTGTTTTTT.